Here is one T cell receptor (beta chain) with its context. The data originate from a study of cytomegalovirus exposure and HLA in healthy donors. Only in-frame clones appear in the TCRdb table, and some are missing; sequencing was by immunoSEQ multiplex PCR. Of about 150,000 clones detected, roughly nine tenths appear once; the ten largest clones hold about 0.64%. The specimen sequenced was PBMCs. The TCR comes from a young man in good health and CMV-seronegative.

The CDR3 DNA follows: TGTGCCAGCAGCGTAGCAGGGGCCCCCAACTATGGCTACACCTTC. Protein product: CASSVAGAPNYGYTF. This chain links TRBV9 with TRBJ1-2, with a tentative D call TRBD1 (6 bases). Trimming removed 0 bases from V and 2 bases from J, with 11 bases in between. Germline lookup yields CDR1 SGDLS and CDR2 YYNGEE. This CDR3 spans 15 amino acids.